The source of this T cell receptor beta chain is a study of CD8+CD57+ T cells in acquired aplastic anemia. On the study more broadly: Mean DNA quantity obtained from sorted CD4+ and CD8+ cells was about 3 ug.

CDR1 is SGHRS and CDR2 is YFSETQ in the germline V gene. The CDR3 runs 16 residues. The J segment lost 3 bases and the V segment lost 4 bases, leaving 9 bases of the junction unmatched. For CDR3 and TCR beta VDJ profiling, genomic DNA was the template used. In TCRdb, the reads were re-called with MiXCR into one record per CDR3 protein. The table shows about 190,000 distinct CDR3 sequences, with 50% to 55% occurring only once. V is TRBV5-1 and J is TRBJ1-5; 8 bases match TRBD1. The sequencing sample was made of sorted CD4+, CD8+, or CD8+CD57+ T cells (not recorded which) from PBMCs. The source is a human donor in good health, serving as a control. The CDR3 protein is CASSVDGTGDNQPQHF. In nucleotides, the CDR3 is TGCGCCAGCAGCGTAGACGGGACAGGAGACAATCAGCCCCAGCATTTT.